The clone carrying this T cell receptor beta chain came up a few times. The data were taken from a study of human T cells and chemical hapten exposure. Described time point: patch test 1, 2 weeks after DPC sensitization. Treatment noted: therapeutic diphenylcyclopropenone sensitization with weekly scalp DPC. In germline, CDR1 is SGHRS, CDR2 YFSETQ. CDR3 length: 15 residues. Trimming stripped 1 base from V and 0 bases from J, with 10 bases between. TCRdb used MiXCR to reprocess the RACE reads, holding one entry per CDR3 protein. Of around 380,000 distinct CDR3 sequences listed, around 5% were seen once; the top ten hold approximately 2.3%.

This sample comprised whole blood, obtained in connection with sensitization to the hapten diphenylcyclopropenone (DPC). This receptor was identified in a woman aged 45 to 65 with alopecia areata. Some clones in this sample may be carry-over from other donors' samples. The V and J genes are TRBV5-1 and TRBJ1-1; unclear D gene. CDR3 DNA: TGCGCCAGCAGCTTGATGGGCAGGTTGAACACTGAAGCTTTCTTT. This sequence encodes CASSLMGRLNTEAFF.